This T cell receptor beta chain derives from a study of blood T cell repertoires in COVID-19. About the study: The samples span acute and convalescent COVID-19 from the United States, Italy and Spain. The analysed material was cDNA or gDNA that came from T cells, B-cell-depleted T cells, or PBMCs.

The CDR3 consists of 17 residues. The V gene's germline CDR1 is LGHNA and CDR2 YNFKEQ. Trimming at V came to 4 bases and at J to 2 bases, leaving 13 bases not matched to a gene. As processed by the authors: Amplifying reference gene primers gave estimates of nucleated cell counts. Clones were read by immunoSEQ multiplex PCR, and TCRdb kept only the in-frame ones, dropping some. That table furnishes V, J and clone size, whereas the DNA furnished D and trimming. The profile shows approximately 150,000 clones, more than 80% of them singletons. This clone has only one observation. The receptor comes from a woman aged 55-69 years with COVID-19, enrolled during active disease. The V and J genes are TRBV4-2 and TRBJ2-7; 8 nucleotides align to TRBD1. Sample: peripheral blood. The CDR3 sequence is CASSPMATGAATYEQYF. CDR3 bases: TGTGCCAGCAGCCCTATGGCGACAGGGGCCGCTACCTACGAGCAGTACTTC.